These T cell receptor beta chains were read from a single sample in a study of chemoradiotherapy in HPV16-positive cancers. TCRdb keeps only in-frame clones here, not all; method: immunoSEQ multiplex PCR. The table lists nearly 35,000 clones, about 92% of them singletons. Material: blood, obtained from a patient who underwent chemoradiotherapy. These receptors were obtained from a human donor with HPV-associated anogenital cancer. Each CDR3 is given with its conserved first and last residue. The D gene is left open where the match is weak. Size tells how often a clone was seen (once, few, many) or the class of an expanded clone, and some rows leave it out.

J gene	V gene	D gene	clone size	CDR3 DNA	CDR3 protein
TRBJ1-4	TRBV5-4	NA	NA	TGTGCCAGCAGCTTACCCGAGACAAATCTGTTTTTT	CASSLPETNLFF
TRBJ1-3	TRBV6-6	NA	NA	TGTGGTTCGGGTAGCTCTGGAAACACCATATATTTT	CGSGSSGNTIYF
TRBJ1-4	TRBV7-8	TRBD1	NA	TGTGCCAGCACGACAGGGGTGGGGGAAAAACTGTTTTTT	CASTTGVGEKLFF
TRBJ1-2	TRBV5-6	NA	NA	TGTGCCAGCAGCTCGCCTGGACCCCAAATCCCATATGGCTACACCTTC	CASSSPGPQIPYGYTF
TRBJ1-2	TRBV7-2	NA	NA	TGTGCCAGCAGCTTTGATAGAAACTATGGCTACACCTTC	CASSFDRNYGYTF
TRBJ1-6	TRBV30	NA	once	TGTGCCTGGAGGCCTTTAAGGTCGGGGGATTCACCCCTCCACTTT	CAWRPLRSGDSPLHF
TRBJ2-1	TRBV19	NA	NA	TGTGCCAGTAGTACCGGTCAATTGTTAGGTGTGAATGAGCAGTTCTTC	CASSTGQLLGVNEQFF
TRBJ1-1	TRBV4-2	NA	NA	TGTGCCAGCAGCTACGGACGGCTGCTAGACCCATTGGAAGCTTTCTTT	CASSYGRLLDPLEAFF
TRBJ2-5	TRBV19	TRBD2	few	TGTGCCAGTAGTCCGGGGACTAGCGGGGAGGAAGAGACCCAGTACTTC	CASSPGTSGEEETQYF
TRBJ2-2	TRBV7-9	NA	NA	TGTGCCAGCAGCGACTGGGGGCCCGGGGAGCTGTTTTTT	CASSDWGPGELFF
TRBJ2-1	TRBV11-2	TRBD1	NA	TGTGCCAGCAGCTTAGCATGGACAGGGGGCACCCCCTCCTACAATGAGCAGTTCTTC	CASSLAWTGGTPSYNEQFF
TRBJ1-1	TRBV6-5	NA	NA	TGTGCCAGCAGCCCTAACGAAGTAAACACTGAAGCTTTCTTT	CASSPNEVNTEAFF
TRBJ2-6	TRBV5-4	NA	NA	TGTGCCAGCAGCCCCGGACTGTTCTCTGGGGCCAACGTCCTGACTTTC	CASSPGLFSGANVLTF
TRBJ2-2	TRBV7-2	NA	NA	TGTGCCAGCAGCTACCTAACTGGACCCGGGGAGCTGTTTTTT	CASSYLTGPGELFF
TRBJ1-1	TRBV5-4	NA	NA	TGTGCCAGCAGCTTGGGACATAGGATGAACACTGAAGCTTTCTTT	CASSLGHRMNTEAFF
TRBJ1-2	TRBV5-3	NA	NA	TGTGCCAGAAGATCCCACCGGGAAGGCCGCTATGGCTACACCTTC	CARRSHREGRYGYTF
TRBJ2-1	TRBV19	TRBD2	NA	TGTGCCAGTAGTTTACTAGCGGGGGAGCAGTTCTTC	CASSLLAGEQFF
TRBJ1-1	TRBV30	NA	few	TGTGCCTGGGTTGGGCCGGGCTTGAAGAGGGCAGCTTTCTTT	CAWVGPGLKRAAFF
TRBJ2-7	TRBV6-6	TRBD1	NA	TGTGCCAGCAGTTACCCCGGGACAGGGCACTACGAGCAGTACTTC	CASSYPGTGHYEQYF
TRBJ2-2	TRBV6-6	NA	NA	TGTGCCAGCAGTAGGGTATCCGCCGGGGAGCTGTTTTTT	CASSRVSAGELFF
TRBJ1-3	TRBV6-5	NA	once	TGTGCCAGCAGTTACTCCCAACAGGGAACGGGAAACACCATATATTTT	CASSYSQQGTGNTIYF
TRBJ1-5	TRBV7-9	NA	few	TGTGCCAGCAGGACAGCGGATCAGCCCCAGCATTTT	CASRTADQPQHF
TRBJ2-1	TRBV15	NA	NA	TGTGCCACCAGCAAATCAACCCGGGACACCAGACAATCCTACAATGAGCAGTTCTTC	CATSKSTRDTRQSYNEQFF
TRBJ2-7	TRBV7-9	NA	NA	TGTGCCAGCAGCTTAGAGACTTCCCGCGAGCAGTACTTC	CASSLETSREQYF
TRBJ2-7	TRBV5-1	NA	NA	TGCGCCAGCAGCTGGGGATCTGGGACATTCTACGAGCAGTACTTC	CASSWGSGTFYEQYF
TRBJ2-2	TRBV29-1	TRBD2	NA	TGCAGCGCCCTAGCGGGGGGCGGGACCGGGGAGCTGTTTTTT	CSALAGGGTGELFF
TRBJ2-3	TRBV5-1	TRBD2	NA	TGCGCCAGCAGCTTAGCGGGGGGCACAGATACGCAGTATTTT	CASSLAGGTDTQYF
TRBJ2-1	TRBV18	NA	NA	TGTGCCAGCTCACCATCTATGACTCTTAGCTCCTACAATGAGCAGTTCTTC	CASSPSMTLSSYNEQFF
TRBJ1-3	TRBV9	NA	NA	TGTGCCAGCAGCCCCCGGACCTCTCCTGGAAACACCATATATTTT	CASSPRTSPGNTIYF
TRBJ1-3	TRBV7-8	NA	NA	TGTGCCAGCGGAGTCCTCTCTGGAAACACCATATATTTT	CASGVLSGNTIYF
TRBJ2-7	TRBV18	NA	NA	TGTGCCAGCTCACCACGGGAGACCTACGAGCAGTACTTC	CASSPRETYEQYF
TRBJ2-4	TRBV4-1	TRBD2	NA	TGCGCCAGCAGCCCGGGACTAGCGGCGGGACTAGCCAAAAACATTCAGTACTTC	CASSPGLAAGLAKNIQYF
TRBJ2-5	TRBV11-3	NA	NA	TGTGCCAGCAGCTGGTCGAGGGAAGAGACCCAGTACTTC	CASSWSREETQYF
TRBJ2-7	TRBV4-2	NA	NA	TGTGCCAGCAGCCAAGATGGCCAGGGGGGGTCCTACGAGCAGTACTTC	CASSQDGQGGSYEQYF
TRBJ2-1	TRBV14	NA	NA	TGTGCCAGCAGCCATCTGAGGGGTTCCTACAATGAGCAGTTCTTC	CASSHLRGSYNEQFF
TRBJ2-7	TRBV6-5	TRBD2	once	TGTGCCAGCGGACTAGCGGGGACCTACGAGCAGTACTTC	CASGLAGTYEQYF
TRBJ1-1	TRBV5-1	NA	NA	TGCGCCAGCAGCCTACACCCCGGTACTGAAGCTTTCTTT	CASSLHPGTEAFF
TRBJ1-4	TRBV18	NA	NA	TGTGCCAGCTCACCGGCTACCGGGTTCACTAATGAAAAACTGTTTTTT	CASSPATGFTNEKLFF
TRBJ1-1	TRBV7-2	NA	NA	TGTGCCAGCAGCTTAAACATGTTCGAAGCTTTCTTT	CASSLNMFEAFF
TRBJ2-7	TRBV30	NA	NA	TGTGCCTGGAAAAACAGCGCCTACGAGCAGTACTTC	CAWKNSAYEQYF
TRBJ1-2	TRBV19	NA	NA	TGTGCCAGTAGGGGGGTGCGTGGCTACACCTTC	CASRGVRGYTF
TRBJ2-7	TRBV4-1	NA	NA	TGCGCCAGCAGCCAAGATGGTGCCCCGCTCTCCTACGAGCAGTACTTC	CASSQDGAPLSYEQYF
TRBJ1-6	TRBV5-1	NA	NA	TGCGCCAGCAGCCGGGGTGGGGGAGGTGGTTCACCCCTCCACTTT	CASSRGGGGGSPLHF
TRBJ2-7	TRBV5-6	TRBD2	NA	TGTGCCAGCAGCGGACTTCGGGGGGGCCGGGCCGAGCAGTACTTC	CASSGLRGGRAEQYF
TRBJ2-1	TRBV2	NA	NA	TGTGCCAGCGCTGATAGCGTCCCGAGCTCCTACAATGAGCAGTTCTTC	CASADSVPSSYNEQFF
TRBJ2-7	TRBV4-3	NA	few	TGCGCCAGCAGCCAAGATTACGCCTCGAAGTCCTACGAGCAGTACTTC	CASSQDYASKSYEQYF
TRBJ2-3	TRBV9	NA	NA	TGTGCCAGCAGTCTAGGTCCAGATACGCAGTATTTT	CASSLGPDTQYF
TRBJ2-5	TRBV5-1	NA	NA	TGCGCCAGCAGCTTGGGCTCCTCAGGGCCCCAAGAGACCCAGTACTTC	CASSLGSSGPQETQYF
TRBJ2-5	TRBV5-4	NA	NA	TGTGCCAGCAGCTTGGCCAACAGGGTAGGAGAGACCCAGTACTTC	CASSLANRVGETQYF
TRBJ2-4	TRBV5-6	NA	NA	TGTGCCAGCAGCTTGGGGCGGGGTCAAAACATTCAGTACTTC	CASSLGRGQNIQYF
TRBJ2-2	TRBV4-1	TRBD2	NA	TGCGCCAGCAGCAGAGGCGGGGGGTTAAACACCGGGGAGCTGTTTTTT	CASSRGGGLNTGELFF
TRBJ2-4	TRBV5-6	NA	NA	TGTGCCAGCAGCCGGGGCGGTTTAGCCAAAAACATTCAGTACTTC	CASSRGGLAKNIQYF
TRBJ2-1	TRBV29-1	NA	NA	TGCAGCGTCGGGGGATGGTCCAACAATGAGCAGTTCTTC	CSVGGWSNNEQFF
TRBJ2-1	TRBV21-1	NA	NA	TGTGCCAGCAGCAAAGTCGGCAAGAGCTCCTACAATGAGCAGTTCTTC	CASSKVGKSSYNEQFF
TRBJ2-6	TRBV6-5	NA	NA	TGTGCCAGCAGTTACCAGGGAGGGGCCAACGTCCTGACTTTC	CASSYQGGANVLTF
TRBJ1-1	TRBV19	TRBD1	NA	TGTGCCAGTAGTATAGTGGACAGGCGGAACACTGAAGCTTTCTTT	CASSIVDRRNTEAFF
TRBJ2-1	TRBV14	TRBD2	NA	TGTGCCAGCAGCAAGGGGACTAGTGTCTCCAATGAGCAGTTCTTC	CASSKGTSVSNEQFF